The source of this TCR beta chain is a study of shared clonotypes between healthy human individuals (dated by TCRdb to 2020 to 2021). Notes on the research overall: The cohort included three men and a couple of women between 18 and 49 years of age. To increase sequencing depth and limit assay-specific biases, TCR repertoire library preparation and sequencing were carried out by different laboratories using diverse techniques. Leukapheresis yielded between about 0.94 and 8.9 billion PBMCs per donor. The study deeply sequenced blood TCR repertoires of about 5 healthy adults to estimate repertoire size and the extent of clonotype sharing between individuals. Beyond this particular receptor, the publication reports: Pairwise subsampling led to the expectation that sequencing depth would affect the degree of clonotype sharing among donors. Sampling was restricted to blood, and TCR repertoires in tissue are likely to differ from TCR repertoires in blood. Because the study included a small number of donors, the genetic and exposure-history diversity represented was limited.

Healthy HIV-negative adults with no recently reported acute infections or vaccinations were included as donors. Every donor was a Caucasian adult living in Nashville, Tennessee, USA. For unsorted samples, about 90 million PBMCs were counted, and genomic DNA was extracted using the QIAamp DNA Blood Mini kit. After blood collection by leukapheresis, PBMCs were isolated using Ficoll-Histopaque density gradient centrifugation and then cryopreserved in the vapor phase of liquid nitrogen. TCR CDR3 regions were amplified from genomic DNA by multiplex PCR using the deep immunoSEQ assay. For each cell subset, the extracted genomic DNA was distributed evenly across all wells of several immunoSEQ 96-well plates, and each plate served as one replicate. For unsorted PBMC, 250 to 350 ng of genomic DNA, equivalent to 30,000 to 35,000 T cell genomes, went into each replicate PCR. Ten immunoSEQ deep assay plates were used to sequence unsorted PBMC genomic DNA. Purified libraries were measured with a Qubit 3.0 fluorometer, size-checked on a Bioanalyzer 2100, and measured again with the KAPA Library Quantification kit. Each immunoSEQ 96-well plate was sequenced on its own single-read 150-cycle Illumina NextSeq 550 flow cell. The paper's data handling went like this. The immunoSEQ output contained only junctional sequences without quality scores, so filtering could not match that applied to full-length reads. Sequences were annotated with PyIR, a Python wrapper for IgBLAST v1.9, and V/J genes and CDR3 were assigned using IMGT germline references. Reads with weak V/J assignments (E-value above 1e-6), missing CDR3, stop codons, out-of-frame junctions, or ambiguous translated residues were removed. V3J clonotypes were defined by identical inferred V gene, J gene, and CDR3 amino acid sequence. To compute the percentage overlap between repertoires, the number of shared unique clonotypes was divided by the size of the smaller repertoire. Richness of each repertoire was evaluated using RTK rarefaction, the Chao1 estimator, and Recon v2.1 estimates of unobserved clonotypes. The source is immuneACCESS, and TCRdb retained only in-frame sequences with V and J called. Part of the clones is not carried over; for the studies checked, unresolved V genes explain less than half of this, and the remainder is unexplained. V and J calls and clone size are copied from that table; D and trimming were computed from the DNA. The sample profile shows a few hundred thousand clones; around 77% of them were found once. In total, the top ten clones hold 12% of the sample.

Points on this clone: Its antigen is not yet known. There are no base qualities to consult, and no much larger clone falls within one base.

Sequenced: PBMCs. The TCR was taken from a middle-aged woman in good health. Some clones in this sample may be carry-over from other donors' samples.

The CDR3 sequence is CASSPEAATNEKLFF. The bases read TGCGCCAGCAGCCCGGAGGCGGCAACTAATGAAAAACTGTTTTTT. The V and J segments used are TRBV5-1 and TRBJ1-4; the D gene identity is not certain. Deletion took 4 bases off V and 0 bases off J, with a span of 10 bases between the germline ends. CDR1 and CDR2, per the germline V gene, are SGHRS and YFSETQ. Taken from cysteine to phenylalanine, the CDR3 has 15 residues. Only the CDR3 DNA stays, 45 bases, in frame from base 1.